Shown below are 24 T cell receptor beta chains from a single sample sequenced in a study of T-cell memory formation after mild COVID-19 (dated by TCRdb to the early 2020s). Libraries came from 5' RACE. The instrument was an Illumina NovaSeq 6000. Through fastp at Q25 and MiXCR, TCRdb rebuilt clones from the public reads, retaining in-frame beta chains. Rows merge per CDR3 protein into single entries with the most common DNA and genes. This sample has fewer than 400,000 distinct CDR3 sequences in its table, and about 17% of those were observed once. The ten largest clones represent 20% to 25% of the sample. Sequenced: PBMCs or a T cell subset sorted from them (not recorded which). These receptors all stem from a man aged 18 to 35 who had mild COVID-19 (a few samples of this study predate the infection). The sample titles of this study are shuffled in the database, so cell type and time point are left out; the donor was told from shared clones.

The table lists this clonotype with many counts. J is TRBJ1-4 and V is TRBV7-9, with D hard to call. V was trimmed by 2 bases and J by 5 bases, leaving 6 bases between them. Germline assignment: CDR1 SEHNR and CDR2 FQNEAQ (reference sequence). The CDR3 consists of 13 residues. CDR3: CASSLWQNEKLFF. The CDR3 nucleotides are TGTGCCAGCAGCTTATGGCAAAATGAAAAACTGTTTTTT.

V is TRBV12-3 or TRBV12-4 and J is TRBJ2-7; D unclear. V was cut by 3 bases and J by 1 base, with 7 bases left in between. This CDR3 has 13 amino acids. The DNA for the CDR3 is TGTGCCAGCAGTTTGTGGCAGTCCTACGAGCAGTACTTC. Residues: CASSLWQSYEQYF.

The gene calls are TRBV9 and TRBJ2-5; D possibly corresponds to TRBD1 (6 bases). The CDR3 has 15 residues. Per the germline V gene, CDR1 is SGDLS and CDR2 is YYNGEE. The V gene lost 4 bases and the J gene lost 2 bases, with 15 bases spanning the gap. CDR3 DNA: TGTGCCAGCAGCTTCAATTACAGGGAGCAAGAGACCCAGTACTTC. Protein: CASSFNYREQETQYF.

The chain links TRBV5-1 to TRBJ1-6; a weak D match, TRBD1 (6 bases). Germline assignment: CDR1 SGHRS and CDR2 YFSETQ. The CDR3 contains 14 residues. Trimming took off 0 bases at V and 9 bases at J, with 10 bases between the two ends. CDR3 sequence reads: CASSLGQGSSPLHF. CDR3 bases: TGCGCCAGCAGCTTGGGGCAGGGGAGTTCACCCCTCCACTTT.

This clonotype showed up just a few times. This sequence joins TRBV7-6 and TRBJ2-1, with 13 nucleotides matching TRBD2. Germline CDR1 and CDR2: SGHVS and FNYEAQ. V dropped 5 bases and J dropped 8; count of bases not matched to a gene: 6. CDR3 length equals 15 residues. DNA for the CDR3: TGTGCCAGCAGCCTCTGGACTAGCGGGGGCGATGAGCAGTTCTTC. The encoded protein is CASSLWTSGGDEQFF. Variable domain in full (rest from reference TRBV7-6 and TRBJ2-1): GAGVSQSPRYKVTKRGQDVALRCDPISGHVSLYWYRQALGQGPEFLTYFNYEAQQDKSGLPNDRFSAERPEGSISTLTIQRTEQRDSAMYRCASSLWTSGGDEQFFGPGTRLTVL.

This clonotype was counted only a few times. The chain recombines TRBV4-1 with TRBJ2-3; no clear D. The CDR3 runs to 14 residues. Germline CDR1 reads MGHRA; CDR2 reads YSYEKL. V was pared by 5 bases and J by 3 bases, with 12 bases between. The chain's CDR3 is CASSKQEATDTQYF. The CDR3 DNA reads TGCGCCAGCAGCAAACAAGAAGCGACAGATACGCAGTATTTT.

This clonotype was observed a handful of times. This chain joins TRBV7-2 and TRBJ2-4; D is ambiguous. The CDR3 totals 16 residues. The germline V and J ends were trimmed by 1 base and 0 bases, with 10 bases remaining between them. The germline gives CDR1 SGHTA, CDR2 FQGNSA. This chain's CDR3 is CASSLDHTIAKNIQYF. The CDR3, as DNA: TGTGCCAGCAGCTTAGACCACACTATAGCCAAAAACATTCAGTACTTC.

The J gene is TRBJ1-1, the V gene TRBV12-3 or TRBV12-4; the D is unclear. This CDR3 has 14 amino acids. Trimming removed 3 bases at V and 4 bases at J, with 12 bases between. CDR3 nucleotides: TGTGCCAGCAGTTTTAAAATAACCAGCACTGAAGCTTTCTTT. Protein sequence: CASSFKITSTEAFF.

The chain couples TRBV15 to TRBJ1-2, with D possibly matching TRBD1 (6 bases). The CDR3 contains 15 residues. The V and J ends lost 5 bases and 1 base respectively, with 14 bases between them. Germline V gene lookup returns CDR1 LNHNV and CDR2 YYDKDF (reference sequence). CDR3 nucleotides: TGTGCCACCAGCTATAGAACGGACAGTAACTATGGCTACACCTTC. Amino acids: CATSYRTDSNYGYTF.

This clonotype was counted only a few times. As DNA, the CDR3 is TGTGCCAGTAGTACCTTCCCCTCGCCAGGGGGCACTGAAGCTTTCTTT. Amino acids: CASSTFPSPGGTEAFF. This rearrangement joins TRBV19 to TRBJ1-1, with TRBD1 identical over 7 bases. The length of the CDR3 is 16 residues. CDR1 is LNHDA and CDR2 is SQIVND in the germline V gene (reference sequence). Losses at the gene ends were 4 bases for V and 4 bases for J; bases not matched to a gene: 12.

This clonotype was recorded at least ten times. The gene calls are TRBV6-4 and TRBJ2-3; possibly TRBD1 for D (6 bases). V was pared by 3 bases and J by 3 bases, with 13 bases between. CDR1 and CDR2 (germline): MRHNA, SNTAGT. The CDR3 extends over 15 amino acids. The CDR3 nucleotides read TGTGCCAGCAGTGAAACCAGGGGTGGGACAGATACGCAGTATTTT. This translates into CASSETRGGTDTQYF.

The genes are TRBV7-6 and TRBJ1-1; D is perhaps TRBD1 (5 bases). Germline V lookup: CDR1 SGHVS, CDR2 FNYEAQ. With 5 bases removed from V and 5 bases from J, the gap between germline ends came to 12 bases. This CDR3 contains 13 residues. CDR3 bases: TGTGCCAGCAGCCCGCACGCAGGGACTGAAGCTTTCTTT. Translating gives CASSPHAGTEAFF.

This clonotype was observed a handful of times. The CDR3 loop is CASSLWGMDGYTF. In nucleotides, the CDR3 is TGTGCCAGCAGTTTATGGGGAATGGATGGCTACACCTTC. This chain connects TRBV12-3 or TRBV12-4 to TRBJ1-2; unclear D gene. This CDR3 is built from 13 residues. With 2 bases removed from V and 6 bases from J, the gap between germline ends came to 10 bases.

This clonotype was seen more than once but under ten times. The chain couples TRBV7-2 to TRBJ2-7, with 7 bases lining up with TRBD2. The CDR3 runs 13 residues. V lost 5 bases, J lost 7 bases, and 8 bases stayed unmatched. The germline V gene encodes CDR1 SGHTA and CDR2 FQGNSA. The CDR3 DNA is TGTGCCAGCAGCCCAGGGACTACCAGAGAGCAGTACGTC. Its protein product is CASSPGTTREQYV.

This clonotype was found once. This chain links TRBV4-3 with TRBJ2-3; 13 bases match TRBD2. Germline V gene sequence: CDR1 LGHNA, CDR2 YSLEER. The CDR3 spans 20 residues. V gave up 1 base and J gave up 1 base; unmatched junction bases: 11. This chain's CDR3 is CASSQVVLAGGPGGTDTQYF. The CDR3 DNA reads as TGCGCCAGCAGCCAAGTGGTACTAGCGGGGGGGCCGGGTGGCACAGATACGCAGTATTTT.

This clonotype has only a few counts. The chain combines TRBV7-9 with TRBJ2-5; weak D call: TRBD2 (7 bases). This CDR3 contains 14 residues. V lost 3 bases and J 4 bases, leaving 12 bases between the germline ends. Germline values: CDR1 SEHNR, CDR2 FQNEAQ (reference sequence). The CDR3 region has the DNA TGTGCCAGCAGCTTCCCGGGGGGCGGAGAGACCCAGTACTTC. It yields the protein CASSFPGGGETQYF.

The chain has TRBV7-2 and TRBJ1-5; D is undetermined. Germline V CDR1 and CDR2: SGHTA, FQGNSA. The CDR3 is made up of 13 amino acids. V was clipped by 3 bases and J by 3 bases, with 6 bases between them. As DNA, the CDR3 is TGTGCCAGCAGCTTGCGGAACAATCAGCCCCAGCATTTT. Translation: CASSLRNNQPQHF.

This clonotype has more than one count but fewer than ten. V gene TRBV6-5 combines with J gene TRBJ2-7; 12 bases fit TRBD2. The germline CDR1 and CDR2 sequences are MNHEY and SVGAGI. With V trimmed by 5 bases and J by 3 bases, 5 bases remained unmatched. The CDR3 totals 15 residues. The CDR3 DNA sequence: TGTGCCAGCAGTCTCGGACTAGCGGGGATCTACGAGCAGTACTTC. Translating it yields CASSLGLAGIYEQYF.

This clonotype has more than one count but fewer than ten. The rearrangement uses TRBV24-1 and TRBJ2-7; 11 positions match TRBD1. The germline CDR1 and CDR2 sequences are KGHDR and SFDVKD. V shed 9 bases and J 4 bases; nucleotides not matched to a gene: 13. This CDR3 contains 16 residues. CDR3 DNA sequence: TGTGCCACCTTGTCCCGGGACAGGGGGAATATGTACGAGCAGTACGTC. It specifies CATLSRDRGNMYEQYV.

This chain links TRBV7-2 with TRBJ2-3; the D gene is possibly TRBD1 (7 bases). Trimming stripped 6 bases from V and 5 bases from J, with 18 bases between. Per the germline V gene, CDR1 is SGHTA and CDR2 is FQGNSA. The CDR3 spans 15 residues. CDR3 sequence (DNA): TGTGCCAGCAGGAAAAGCAGGGGGGAGGTAGATACGCAGTATTTT. This encodes CASRKSRGEVDTQYF. Variable domain in full (rest from reference TRBV7-2 and TRBJ2-3): GAGVSQSPSNKVTEKGKDVELRCDPISGHTALYWYRQSLGQGLEFLIYFQGNSAPDKSGLPSDRFSAERTGGSVSTLTIQRTQQEDSAVYLCASRKSRGEVDTQYFGPGTRLTVL.

The CDR3 bases are TGCAGTGCTAGTTACAGACAGGGCTCCTACAATGAGCAGTTCTTC. This translates into CSASYRQGSYNEQFF. The chain joins TRBV20-1 to TRBJ2-1, with 7 bases fitting TRBD1. Per germline, CDR1 DFQATT and CDR2 SNEGSKA (reference sequence). The CDR3 contains 15 residues. J gave up 0 bases and V 3 bases, and 5 bases lay outside the gene matches.

This clonotype showed up just a few times. The gene calls are TRBV4-2 and TRBJ2-3; no reliable D call. CDR3 length: 14 amino acids. The germline V and J ends were trimmed by 1 base and 6 bases, with 11 bases remaining between them. From germline, CDR1 is LGHNA and CDR2 YNFKEQ. The CDR3 DNA is TGTGCCAGCAGCCAAGGTTTCACTTACGATACGCAGTATTTT. Amino acid sequence: CASSQGFTYDTQYF.

This clonotype was seen at least ten times. The rearrangement uses TRBV4-2 and TRBJ2-1; D remains ambiguous. CDR3 size: 12 residues. Trimming removed 8 bases from V and 12 bases from J, with 17 bases in between. Germline V lookup: CDR1 LGHNA, CDR2 YNFKEQ. CDR3 DNA: TGTGCCAGCCTTGCGAGAGGAGTGGGGCAGTTCTTC. It is translated as CASLARGVGQFF.

This clonotype was seen at least ten times. The CDR3 loop reads CASSLAGGYEQYF. The CDR3 coding sequence is TGTGCCAGCAGCTTAGCAGGGGGCTACGAGCAGTACTTC. This rearrangement joins TRBV7-2 to TRBJ2-7, with a weak D call TRBD1 (6 bases). The V gene lost 0 bases and the J gene lost 3 bases, with 6 bases spanning the gap. Germline CDR1 and CDR2: SGHTA and FQGNSA. This CDR3 spans 13 amino acids. Variable domain in full (rest from reference TRBV7-2 and TRBJ2-7): GAGVSQSPSNKVTEKGKDVELRCDPISGHTALYWYRQSLGQGLEFLIYFQGNSAPDKSGLPSDRFSAERTGGSVSTLTIQRTQQEDSAVYLCASSLAGGYEQYFGPGTRLTVT.